Sequencing of this T cell receptor (beta chain) was carried out in a study of blood T cell repertoires in COVID-19 (TCRdb year 2020). Context from the whole study: The collaborator samples originated in the United States, Italy and Spain and spanned the acute and convalescent phases of COVID-19. The material from the prospective study consisted of cDNA or gDNA derived from T cells, B-cell-depleted T cells, or PBMCs. The dataset comprised deeply sampled blood TCRbeta repertoires from subjects exposed to, actively infected with, or recovered from COVID-19. A freely available public database, intended as a resource for researchers studying the immune response to SARS-CoV-2, is where the repertoires were released. The samples were drawn from the first 160 participants of the ongoing ImmuneRACE study and from 1,254 subjects provided by 6 global collaborators. A de-identified subject ID, COVID-19 status, age in years and sex were almost always included in the sample metadata. Where available, HLA class I and class II types were taken from metadata supplied by the sample provider and were not determined by assay-based typing.

One collaborating source in Seattle enrolled patients while the patients were actively infected and followed the patients over time throughout the course of disease. Collaborating institutions collected whole blood in K2EDTA tubes following their own protocols. For TCRbeta analysis, collaborator samples were shipped as frozen whole blood, as isolated PBMCs, or as DNA extracted from either sample type. As to this clone: Its antigen has not been determined. No base qualities exist here, and no much larger clone lies one base off it.

TCRbeta CDR3 regions were amplified from genomic DNA by means of the immunoSEQ Assay, a bias-controlled multiplex PCR. From the authors' description of their analysis: The number of nucleated cells in each sample was estimated from the amplification of reference gene primers within the assay. Sequence reads were collapsed and filtered to measure the absolute abundance of every unique TCRbeta CDR3 rearrangement. Productive Simpson clonality was computed per sample as the square root of Simpson's diversity index over productive rearrangements. The table was pulled from immuneACCESS by TCRdb, which kept in-frame rearrangements only. Such tables lose some clones; where checked, under half of the loss comes from unresolved V genes, and the rest has no known cause. The D gene and trimming were derived from the DNA, and the V and J assignments and clone size from that table. The sample profile shows 310,000 or so clones; approximately 90% of them were found once. The ten largest make up around 2.2% of the sample.

Summary of the overall study and its limitations: The amount of clinical and demographic metadata varied by source and participant and was provided uncurated.

The sample was peripheral blood. The TCR originated in a woman in her twenties or thirties with COVID-19, enrolled during active disease.

CDR3 sequence: CSASPDVEGYGYTF. The DNA sequence is given as TGCAGTGCTAGTCCCGACGTCGAGGGCTATGGCTACACCTTC. The chain couples TRBV20-1 to TRBJ1-2; the D gene cannot be named for sure. Between the V and J ends, shortened by 3 bases and 4 bases respectively, the junction contains 15 bases. In the germline V gene (reference sequence), CDR1 corresponds to DFQATT and CDR2 to SNEGSKA. The cysteine opens and the phenylalanine closes a CDR3 of 14 amino acids. Only the CDR3 DNA stays, 42 bases, in frame from base 1.